The TCR beta chain under discussion was sequenced for a study of blood T cell repertoires in COVID-19. On the study more broadly: Samples of COVID-19 (acute and convalescent) were obtained from the United States, Italy and Spain.

Profiled with immunoSEQ multiplex PCR; TCRdb holds only in-frame clones, not every one. The table lists 180,000 or so clones, around 85% of them singletons, with approximately 15% in the top ten. The germline V gene has CDR1 LGHNA and CDR2 YNFKEQ. The CDR3 covers 13 residues. V shed 0 bases, J shed 9 bases, and the junction held 3 bases outside the gene matches. The sequence derives from a man between 45 and 60 years old who had recovered from COVID-19. The specimen was peripheral blood. The chain couples TRBV4-2 to TRBJ2-7, with 9 bases fitting TRBD2. As DNA, the CDR3 is TGTGCCAGCAGCCAAGATGCTAGCGGGGCGCAGTACTTC. Its translation: CASSQDASGAQYF.